These T cell receptor beta chains were read from a single sample in a study of T cell responses to AZD1222 COVID-19 vaccine. The protocol was immunoSEQ multiplex PCR, while the TCRdb copy is restricted to in-frame clones and leaves out a portion. The sample lists 140,000 to 150,000 clones; approximately 83% were seen once. Sample: peripheral blood, taken on day 0 of AZD1222 vaccination. The receptors shown here come from an adult in good health. CDR3s include the opening cysteine and the closing phenylalanine or tryptophan. D genes are given only for firm matches. Part of the rows lack a size; the others show once, few, many or a class for expanded clones.

J gene | D gene | V gene | clone size | CDR3 protein | CDR3 DNA
TRBJ1-1 | - | TRBV18 | - | CASSPPGIRAEGTEAFF | TGTGCCAGCTCACCTCCCGGAATCAGGGCCGAAGGCACTGAAGCTTTCTTT
TRBJ1-1 | - | TRBV3-1/TRBV3-2 | - | CASSLPYTEAFF | TGTGCCAGCAGCCTTCCGTACACTGAAGCTTTCTTT
TRBJ2-2 | - | TRBV10-1 | - | CASSEGARNTGELFF | TGCGCCAGCAGTGAGGGGGCTAGGAACACCGGGGAGCTGTTTTTT
TRBJ1-2 | TRBD1 | TRBV4-2 | - | CASSQADREGNGYTF | TGTGCCAGCAGCCAAGCGGACAGGGAGGGAAATGGCTACACCTTC
TRBJ2-5 | TRBD1 | TRBV30 | - | CAWGTGETQYF | TGTGCCTGGGGGACAGGCGAGACCCAGTACTTC
TRBJ1-6 | - | TRBV3-1/TRBV3-2 | few | CASSQEGSPLHF | TGTGCCAGCAGCCAAGAGGGATCACCCCTCCACTTT
TRBJ2-2 | TRBD1 | TRBV10-1 | - | CASSDGTGNTGELFF | TGCGCCAGCAGTGATGGGACAGGGAACACCGGGGAGCTGTTTTTT
TRBJ1-2 | - | TRBV7-9 | - | CASSAGDYGYTF | TGTGCCAGCAGCGCCGGCGACTATGGCTACACCTTC
TRBJ1-2 | - | TRBV27 | - | CASSLVLDSLMACTF | TGTGCCAGCAGTTTAGTATTGGACAGTCTTATGGCTTGCACCTTC
TRBJ1-5 | TRBD1 | TRBV30 | - | CAWSEGQGGQPQHF | TGTGCCTGGAGTGAGGGACAGGGAGGACAGCCCCAGCATTTT
TRBJ1-1 | TRBD1 | TRBV30 | - | CAWSDQGGTEAFF | TGTGCCTGGAGCGACCAGGGGGGCACTGAAGCTTTCTTT
TRBJ1-2 | - | TRBV6-6 | - | CASSYIQANYGYTF | TGTGCCAGCAGTTACATACAAGCTAACTATGGCTACACCTTC
TRBJ2-7 | - | TRBV6-5 | - | CASLSESYEQYF | TGTGCCAGCCTTAGCGAAAGCTACGAGCAGTACTTC
TRBJ2-5 | - | TRBV2 | - | CASSGLETQYF | TGTGCCAGCAGCGGACTGGAGACCCAGTACTTC
TRBJ1-5 | - | TRBV6-1 | once | CASSEAWGGRPQHF | TGTGCCAGCAGTGAAGCGTGGGGGGGCCGACCCCAGCATTTT
TRBJ1-2 | - | TRBV9 | - | CASSLGKDYGYTF | TGTGCCAGCAGCCTAGGAAAGGACTATGGCTACACCTTC
TRBJ1-2 | - | TRBV6-6 | - | CASTYRDGYTF | TGTGCCAGCACCTACAGGGACGGCTACACCTTC
TRBJ1-5 | - | TRBV18 | - | CASSPSGTLNQPQHF | TGTGCCAGCTCACCTTCCGGGACACTTAATCAGCCCCAGCATTTT
TRBJ2-1 | - | TRBV11-2 | once | CASSFTGKAYNEQFF | TGTGCCAGCAGCTTTACGGGTAAGGCCTACAATGAGCAGTTCTTC
TRBJ1-2 | - | TRBV12-3/TRBV12-4 | - | CASTYDNYGYTF | TGTGCCAGCACCTACGATAACTATGGCTACACCTTC
TRBJ1-5 | TRBD1 | TRBV5-1 | - | CASSLGQGTTPQHF | TGCGCCAGCAGCTTGGGACAGGGTACGACGCCCCAGCATTTT
TRBJ2-4 | - | TRBV30 | - | CAWSPFGQNIQYF | TGTGCCTGGAGTCCCTTTGGACAAAACATTCAGTACTTC
TRBJ2-7 | - | TRBV11-1 | - | CASSESYEQYF | TGTGCCTCTAGCGAAAGCTACGAGCAGTACTTC
TRBJ2-1 | TRBD2 | TRBV30 | - | CAWGRASGVLEQFF | TGTGCCTGGGGGCGGGCTAGCGGGGTACTTGAGCAGTTCTTC
TRBJ2-2 | - | TRBV6-4 | - | CASKERMNTGELFF | TGTGCCAGCAAGGAACGGATGAACACCGGGGAGCTGTTTTTT
TRBJ1-6 | TRBD1 | TRBV6-4 | - | CASSRDRNNSPLHF | TGTGCCAGCAGTAGGGACAGGAATAATTCACCCCTCCACTTT
TRBJ2-2 | - | TRBV25-1 | - | CASSTGPGELFF | TGTGCCAGCAGTACAGGGCCCGGGGAGCTGTTTTTT
TRBJ2-3 | - | TRBV7-9 | - | CASSLEVDTQYF | TGTGCCAGCAGCTTAGAGGTGGATACGCAGTATTTT
TRBJ2-5 | - | TRBV30 | - | CAWSVPSRPLETQYF | TGTGCCTGGAGTGTTCCTTCCCGTCCACTAGAGACCCAGTACTTC
TRBJ1-1 | TRBD1 | TRBV2 | once | CASSEGGTGQFNTEAFF | TGTGCCAGCAGTGAAGGGGGGACAGGGCAATTTAACACTGAAGCTTTCTTT
TRBJ1-1 | - | TRBV27 | - | CASSLDRRTEAFF | TGTGCCAGCAGTTTAGACAGGAGGACTGAAGCTTTCTTT
TRBJ2-1 | TRBD2 | TRBV9 | - | CASSPGTSGGKNNEQFF | TGTGCCAGCAGCCCGGGGACTAGCGGGGGTAAAAACAATGAGCAGTTCTTC
TRBJ2-3 | - | TRBV19 | - | CASSLDVGYTDTQYF | TGTGCCAGTAGCCTGGACGTCGGATACACAGATACGCAGTATTTT
TRBJ2-7 | - | TRBV14 | - | CASSQVIYEQYF | TGTGCCAGCAGCCAAGTGATCTACGAGCAGTACTTC
TRBJ2-1 | TRBD2 | TRBV29-1 | - | CSVTSGHNEQFF | TGCAGTGTGACTAGCGGACACAATGAGCAGTTCTTC